This T cell receptor beta chain was sequenced in a study of blood T cells in healthy people across ages. Study as a whole: With template switching, about one barcoded beta molecule was captured per two T cells.

It was with a sample-barcoded 5' primer and a J-beta primer mix that a second PCR of roughly 7 to 12 cycles was run. MiXCR was run by TCRdb on the 5' RACE reads, yielding one entry per CDR3 protein. The table lists over 1,500,000 distinct CDR3 sequences, approximately 50% of them singletons. The study's findings and limits: Comparison with aged donors showed that long-lived donors had more naive CD4+ cells and higher diversity. Across the age range, TCR beta diversity per million T cells fell in a roughly linear way. In these data, TCR beta diversity tracked strongly with naive T cell percentage.

This CDR3 comprises 15 residues. Germline CDR1 is LGHNA and CDR2 is YSLEER. Trimming stripped 4 bases from V and 2 bases from J, with 12 bases between. This clonotype was seen a few times. Its antigen is not known. The clonotype was recovered from a middle-aged woman in good health. Sequences were obtained from blood. The chain has TRBV4-3 and TRBJ1-5; tentatively, D is TRBD1 (5 bases). This chain's CDR3 is CASSPRVGGNQPQHF. The CDR3 region has the DNA TGCGCCAGCAGCCCCAGGGTAGGCGGCAATCAGCCCCAGCATTTT.